The T cell receptor beta chain described here comes from a study of T cells in Graves' hyperthyroidism and ophthalmopathy. This clonotype was seen more than once but under ten times. The TCR beta CDR3 regions underwent amplification using RNA transcripts as the source. First-round RT-PCR of the TCR CDR3 relied on the HTBI primer set. TCRdb reanalysed the multiplex PCR reads using MiXCR and keeps one entry per CDR3 protein. This table has hundreds of thousands of distinct CDR3 sequences, around 15% appearing once. Trimming left V 2 bases short and J 0 bases short, with 10 bases between. The CDR3 is 16 residues long. Looked up from germline, CDR1 is SGHVS and CDR2 is FQNEAQ.

This clonotype originated in a woman between 35 and 50 years old with Graves' ophthalmopathy. The chain is built from TRBV7-8 and TRBJ2-2; D remains ambiguous. The specimen sequenced was blood. This CDR3 is CASSLRWGSNTGELFF. The DNA of the CDR3 is TGTGCCAGCAGCTTACGGTGGGGATCGAACACCGGGGAGCTGTTTTTT.